The 7 T cell receptor beta chains presented below share a single source sample, sequenced in a study of control samples from healthy donors and cancer patients. Assay used: immunoSEQ multiplex PCR; TCRdb lists only in-frame clones, some missing. This sample yields 130,000 or so clones, of which 90% to 95% are seen a single time; about an eighth belongs to the top ten. The sample taken for sequencing was blood. The receptors derive from a man aged 35 to 55 in good health.

This clone has a single count. The rearrangement uses TRBV18 and TRBJ2-5; D assignment may be TRBD1 or TRBD2 (5 bases each). Germline V gene data show CDR1 as KGHSH and CDR2 as LQKENI. V gave up 5 bases and J gave up 3 bases, with 16 bases separating them. This CDR3 region has 15 residues. The CDR3 DNA follows: TGTGCCAGCTCAGGGACGGACATGATTAAAGAGACCCAGTACTTC. This codes for CASSGTDMIKETQYF.

The count of this clone is one. The V gene is TRBV6-1, the J gene TRBJ2-1, with D maybe TRBD1 (5 bases). Looked up from germline, CDR1 is MNHNS and CDR2 is SASEGT. V was pared by 1 base and J by 7 bases, with 14 bases between. The CDR3 sequence is 15 residues long. CDR3 DNA sequence: TGTGCCAGCAGTGAAGGGACATGGATGGGAAATGAGCAGTTCTTC. This sequence encodes CASSEGTWMGNEQFF.

This sequence joins TRBV19 and TRBJ2-5; tentatively, D is TRBD1 (7 bases). Germline V gives CDR1 LNHDA, CDR2 SQIVND (reference sequence). V gave up 6 bases and J gave up 7 bases, with 12 bases separating them. The CDR3 is 12 residues long. CDR3 nucleotide sequence: TGTGCCAGTAGGCTCCAGGGGGGGACCCAGTACTTC. This gives the protein CASRLQGGTQYF.

The CDR3 loop is CSASKTGTGRSNQPQHF. CDR3 bases: TGCAGTGCTAGTAAAACTGGGACAGGCAGGAGCAATCAGCCCCAGCATTTT. The V and J genes are TRBV20-1 and TRBJ1-5; 8 bases match TRBD1. Germline CDR1 DFQATT, CDR2 SNEGSKA (reference sequence). Trimming took 3 bases from V and 1 from J; bases not matched to a gene: 11. The CDR3 loop spans 17 amino acids.

The genes are TRBV9 and TRBJ1-1; 9 bases align to TRBD1. CDR1 SGDLS and CDR2 YYNGEE come from the germline V gene. The V segment lost 4 bases and the J segment 7 bases; nucleotides outside the gene matches: 5. The CDR3 is 13 residues long. CDR3 amino acids: CASSYTGGHEAFF. The CDR3, as DNA: TGTGCCAGCAGCTATACAGGGGGCCATGAAGCTTTCTTT. Full variable domain (rest looked up from reference TRBV9 and TRBJ1-1): DSGVTQTPKHLITATGQRVTLRCSPRSGDLSVYWYQQSLDQGLQFLIQYYNGEERAKGNILERFSAQQFPDLHSELNLSSLELGDSALYFCASSYTGGHEAFFGQGTRLTVV.

V gene TRBV7-9 combines with J gene TRBJ1-1; D is undetermined. The length of the CDR3 is 12 residues. V lost 4 bases and J lost 1, with 4 bases in between. CDR1 SEHNR and CDR2 FQNEAQ come from the germline V gene (reference sequence). CDR3 DNA: TGTGCCAGCAGCTACAAGAACACTGAAGCTTTCTTT. It codes for CASSYKNTEAFF.

The rearrangement joins TRBV5-1 to TRBJ1-1; possibly TRBD1 for D (6 bases). The V gene's germline CDR1 is SGHRS and CDR2 YFSETQ. The CDR3 is made up of 13 amino acids. V lost 4 bases to trimming and J lost 4 bases, with 11 bases between them. The CDR3 here is CASSLTGFTEAFF. For the CDR3, the DNA is TGCGCCAGCAGCCTAACAGGGTTCACTGAAGCTTTCTTT.